These 20 T cell receptor beta chains were sequenced from one sample in a study of blood T cell repertoires in COVID-19. Here immunoSEQ multiplex PCR was the method, and the copy in TCRdb shows in-frame clones only, minus some. The sample has 200,000 to 300,000 clones; approximately 83% are singletons. Source material: peripheral blood. Receptor source: a human donor in a cohort sampled during active COVID-19.

The rearrangement links TRBV27 to TRBJ1-2; weak D call: TRBD1 (5 bases). Per germline, CDR1 MNHEY and CDR2 SMNVEV (reference sequence). V was trimmed by 0 bases and J by 6 bases, leaving 14 bases between them. The CDR3 is 15 amino acids. CDR3 protein: CASSLSGQYGNGYTF. The CDR3 DNA is TGTGCCAGCAGTTTATCGGGGCAATATGGGAATGGCTACACCTTC.

The chain employs TRBV19 and TRBJ1-2, with D hard to call. The V gene's germline CDR1 is LNHDA and CDR2 SQIVND (reference sequence). The length of the CDR3 is 14 residues. The ends were cut back, 4 bases at V and 4 bases at J, with 13 bases in the middle. The CDR3 DNA is TGTGCCAGTAGTACTAGACGGGAAATCTATGGCTACACCTTC. As protein: CASSTRREIYGYTF.

The chain links TRBV10-3 to TRBJ1-1, with unresolved D. Germline values: CDR1 ENHRY, CDR2 SYGVKD. V was shortened by 0 bases and J by 5 bases, with 10 bases between the two germline ends. This CDR3 region has 14 residues. CDR3 coding DNA: TGTGCCATCAGTGAGTCGTTGAGAGATACTGAAGCTTTCTTT. It codes for CAISESLRDTEAFF.

This chain uses TRBV4-1 with TRBJ2-5; D may be TRBD2 (7 bases). Germline CDR1 reads MGHRA; CDR2 reads YSYEKL. The V and J ends lost 3 bases and 7 bases respectively, with 18 bases between them. The CDR3 has 15 residues. The CDR3 nucleotides read TGCGCCAGCAGCCACGGCGGGGGCCCGGGGGGGACCCAGTACTTC. Its translation: CASSHGGGPGGTQYF.

The table lists this clone with a few counts. The genes are TRBV5-5 and TRBJ1-5; 9 nucleotides line up with TRBD1. With 5 bases clipped from V and 2 bases from J, the junction kept 5 bases outside the gene matches. The CDR3 runs 15 residues. Germline assignment: CDR1 SGHKS and CDR2 YYEKEE (reference sequence). CDR3: CASSSDRGGNQPQHF. The DNA of the CDR3 is TGTGCCAGCAGTTCGGACAGGGGAGGCAATCAGCCCCAGCATTTT.

The chain carries TRBV14 and TRBJ2-1; 15 bases are shared with TRBD2. The germline CDR1 and CDR2 sequences are SGHDN and FVKESK. The CDR3 has 18 residues. The junction had 14 bases not matched to a gene; V was cut back by 6 bases and J by 8 bases. CDR3 protein: CASSNRGTSGRSTDEQFF. The CDR3 DNA sequence: TGTGCCAGCAGTAATAGGGGGACTAGCGGGAGGTCGACGGATGAGCAGTTCTTC. Full variable domain (outside the CDR3, taken from reference TRBV14 and TRBJ2-1): EAGVTQFPSHSVIEKGQTVTLRCDPISGHDNLYWYRRVMGKEIKFLLHFVKESKQDESGMPNNRFLAERTGGTYSTLKVQPAELEDSGVYFCASSNRGTSGRSTDEQFFGPGTRLTVL.

This clone appeared once. The chain is built from TRBV11-2 and TRBJ2-6, with D unclear. V was trimmed by 4 bases and J by 4 bases, leaving 11 bases between them. Per germline, CDR1 SGHAT and CDR2 FQNNGV. This CDR3 is 15 amino acids long. In DNA, the CDR3 is TGTGCCAGCAGCTACTTGAATCCCGGGGCCAACGTCCTGACTTTC. Translation: CASSYLNPGANVLTF.

The V call is TRBV27, the J call TRBJ2-7; D perhaps matches TRBD2 (5 bases). V was pared by 2 bases and J by 5 bases, with 10 bases between. The CDR3 is 13 residues long. Germline CDR1 and CDR2: MNHEY and SMNVEV (reference sequence). The CDR3 is CASSLGRGDEQYF. Here the CDR3 DNA reads TGTGCCAGCAGTTTAGGCCGGGGTGACGAGCAGTACTTC.

The chain uses TRBV19 and TRBJ1-4; possible D gene TRBD1, 6 bases. Germline lookup yields CDR1 LNHDA and CDR2 SQIVND (reference sequence). This CDR3 comprises 15 residues. Trimming pared 5 bases from V and 0 bases from J, leaving 10 bases between. In DNA, the CDR3 is TGTGCCAGTAGTCGGGCAGGGGCAACTAATGAAAAACTGTTTTTT. As protein: CASSRAGATNEKLFF.

This clone was recorded at least ten times. The rearrangement joins TRBV19 to TRBJ2-6, with 7 bases that match TRBD1. CDR1 is LNHDA and CDR2 is SQIVND in the germline V gene (reference sequence). V lost 3 bases, J lost 0 bases, and 2 bases stayed unmatched. The CDR3 is 16 amino acids. The CDR3 here is CASSMDRSSGANVLTF. CDR3 bases: TGTGCCAGTAGTATGGACAGGAGCTCTGGGGCCAACGTCCTGACTTTC.

The chain is built from TRBV28 and TRBJ2-1; 13 nucleotides agree with TRBD2. V was clipped by 6 bases and J by 10 bases; unmatched bases: 9. The CDR3 is 15 amino acids. Germline V gene sequence: CDR1 MDHEN, CDR2 SYDVKM. CDR3 amino acids: CASSRLAGGEGEQFF. In DNA form, the CDR3 reads TGTGCCAGCAGCAGACTAGCGGGAGGAGAAGGCGAGCAGTTCTTC.

This clone was seen only a few times. The chain couples TRBV11-2 to TRBJ1-1, with 7 bases fitting TRBD1. V trimming: 0 bases; J trimming: 5 bases; junction bases outside the gene matches: 12. Germline V gives CDR1 SGHAT, CDR2 FQNNGV. The CDR3 consists of 17 residues. CDR3 coding DNA: TGTGCCAGCAGCTTAGATCTTGCGACAGGGTGGGAAACTGAAGCTTTCTTT. Translated, it gives CASSLDLATGWETEAFF.

The rearrangement joins TRBV5-5 to TRBJ2-2, with 7 bases that match TRBD2. The CDR3 totals 16 residues. Germline-derived CDR1 and CDR2 are SGHKS and YYEKEE (reference sequence). V was clipped by 1 base and J by 1 base; unmatched bases: 4. The CDR3 sequence is CASSLLVAGNTGELFF. In DNA, the CDR3 is TGTGCCAGCAGCTTGCTGGTAGCGGGGAACACCGGGGAGCTGTTTTTT.

The V call is TRBV18, the J call TRBJ1-5; the D is unclear. Trimming cost V 6 bases and J 1 base, with 10 bases left between them. The CDR3 is 14 residues long. Per germline, CDR1 KGHSH and CDR2 LQKENI. The CDR3 loop is CASSSERSNQPQHF. DNA of the CDR3: TGTGCCAGCTCCTCAGAGAGGAGCAATCAGCCCCAGCATTTT. Full variable domain (remainder filled in from reference TRBV18 and TRBJ1-5): NAGVMQNPRHLVRRRGQEARLRCSPMKGHSHVYWYRQLPEEGLKFMVYLQKENIIDESGMPKERFSAEFPKEGPSILRIQQVVRGDSAAYFCASSSERSNQPQHFGDGTRLSIL.

This rearrangement joins TRBV6-5 to TRBJ2-7; TRBD2 aligns across 7 bases. This CDR3 region has 14 residues. CDR1 is MNHEY and CDR2 is SVGAGI in the germline V gene. J lost 0 bases, V lost 7 bases, and 6 bases had no gene match. The CDR3, as DNA: TGTGCCAGCAAACCGGGACTAACCTCCTACGAGCAGTACTTC. Protein: CASKPGLTSYEQYF.

This clone has a handful of counts. The J gene is TRBJ1-6, the V gene TRBV5-1; 9 positions match TRBD1. Germline V gene lookup returns CDR1 SGHRS and CDR2 YFSETQ. After removal of 3 bases from V and 6 bases from J, the junction contained 4 bases not matched to a gene. The CDR3 sequence is 15 residues long. CDR3 loop: CASSWDRVVNSPLHF. CDR3 nucleotide sequence: TGCGCCAGCAGCTGGGACAGGGTAGTTAATTCACCCCTCCACTTT.

This rearrangement joins TRBV3-1 (or the pseudogene TRBV3-2) to TRBJ1-1; D gene uncertain. V was shortened by 0 bases and J by 3 bases, with 5 bases between the two germline ends. This CDR3 contains 13 residues. The germline V gene encodes CDR1 LGHDT and CDR2 YNNKEL (reference sequence). The CDR3 protein is CASSQEGDTEAFF. DNA for the CDR3: TGTGCCAGCAGCCAAGAAGGAGACACTGAAGCTTTCTTT.

This chain uses TRBV9 with TRBJ2-1, with 8 bases that match TRBD1. Trimming took 3 bases from V and 4 from J; bases not matched to a gene: 6. The CDR3 contains 15 residues. Germline V gene lookup returns CDR1 SGDLS and CDR2 YYNGEE. The DNA of the CDR3 is TGTGCCAGCAGCGCCGAGGACAGGGCTTACAATGAGCAGTTCTTC. Its protein is CASSAEDRAYNEQFF.

This chain connects TRBV7-9 to TRBJ1-4; 8 nucleotides align to TRBD1. The CDR3 consists of 16 residues. V shed 3 bases, J shed 6 bases, and the junction held 9 bases outside the gene matches. Looked up from germline, CDR1 is SEHNR and CDR2 is FQNEAQ (reference sequence). The CDR3 nucleotides are TGTGCCAGCAGCTTCGCCCGGACAGGGAACTATGAAAAACTGTTTTTT. Translating gives CASSFARTGNYEKLFF.

The chain employs TRBV27 and TRBJ2-3; 12 nucleotides line up with TRBD2. CDR1 and CDR2 from the germline V gene are MNHEY and SMNVEV (reference sequence). CDR3 length equals 16 residues. V shed 5 bases and J 1 base; nucleotides not matched to a gene: 4. CDR3: CASSPRLAGGTDTQYF. The CDR3 DNA reads TGTGCCAGCAGTCCCCGACTAGCGGGAGGCACAGATACGCAGTATTTT.